This TCR beta chain was documented in a study of shared clonotypes between healthy human individuals. The protocol was immunoSEQ multiplex PCR, while the TCRdb copy is restricted to in-frame clones and leaves out a portion. The sample yields about 2.3 million clones, 85% to 95% seen once. V was cut by 5 bases and J by 5 bases, with 10 bases left in between. The V gene's germline CDR1 is LNHNV and CDR2 YYDKDF (reference sequence). This CDR3 contains 13 residues. The rearrangement links TRBV15 to TRBJ2-1; tentatively, D is TRBD2 (5 bases). The sample consisted of naive CD4+ T cells from PBMCs. Documented subset: CD45RA+ positively selected. This sequence was found in a man aged 18-30 years in good health. Some clones in this sample may be carry-over from other donors' samples. CDR3 bases: TGTGCCACCAGCGCTGGACTCAACAATGAGCAGTTCTTC. Translation gives CATSAGLNNEQFF.